The 31 T cell receptor beta chains below were found in one sample sequenced in a study of T cell repertoires in cytomegalovirus infection. One entry per CDR3 protein, called by TCRdb with MiXCR from the reads. The data contain 680,000 or so distinct CDR3 sequences, under 40% of them singletons. Material for sequencing was PBMCs. These receptors all come from a human donor in good health (CMV status not recorded). Some clones in this sample may be carry-over from other donors' samples.

V gene TRBV28 combines with J gene TRBJ1-5; maybe TRBD1 (5 bases). Germline V gene lookup returns CDR1 MDHEN and CDR2 SYDVKM. The CDR3 consists of 14 residues. Trimming left V 3 bases short and J 4 bases short, with 10 bases between. In nucleotides, the CDR3 is TGTGCCAGCAGTTTTGACCAGGGTAATCAGCCCCAGCATTTT. Protein: CASSFDQGNQPQHF.

The rearrangement joins TRBV12-3 or TRBV12-4 to TRBJ1-6; possible D gene TRBD1, 6 bases. Between the trimmed V and J ends, which lost 4 bases and 7 bases, there was a span of 14 bases. The CDR3 consists of 15 residues. Here the CDR3 reads CASSSRGGTNSPLHF. Written as DNA, the CDR3 is TGTGCCAGCAGTTCCCGAGGGGGAACGAATTCACCCCTCCACTTT.

This clonotype was seen a few times. The V and J genes are TRBV6-1 and TRBJ2-2, with 8 bases identical to TRBD2. Germline V gives CDR1 MNHNS, CDR2 SASEGT. The CDR3 sequence is 16 residues long. Losses at the gene ends were 7 bases for V and 3 bases for J; bases not matched to a gene: 10. The CDR3: CASKSLTSGYTGELFF. DNA for the CDR3: TGTGCCAGCAAGTCCCTAACTAGCGGCTACACCGGGGAGCTGTTTTTT.

A few counts support this clonotype. J is TRBJ1-1 and V is TRBV27; D perhaps matches TRBD1 (5 bases). From germline, CDR1 is MNHEY and CDR2 SMNVEV (reference sequence). The CDR3 covers 16 residues. V was pared by 6 bases and J by 0 bases, with 17 bases between. CDR3 coding DNA: TGTGCCAGCAGGCGTCCCGGGACGGCAATGAACACTGAAGCTTTCTTT. Its translation is CASRRPGTAMNTEAFF.

V gene TRBV6-8 combines with J gene TRBJ2-2; no clear D gene. This CDR3 contains 14 residues. Germline CDR1 reads MNHGY; CDR2 reads SAAAGT. V gave up 8 bases and J gave up 7 bases, with 17 bases separating them. CDR3 bases: TGTGCCAGCCGCTATAACCCCGGTAGCGGGGAGCTGTTTTTT. Encoded protein: CASRYNPGSGELFF.

The chain joins TRBV28 to TRBJ2-7; weak D call: TRBD2 (6 bases). Germline V gene sequence: CDR1 MDHEN, CDR2 SYDVKM. The CDR3 totals 15 residues. V dropped 6 bases and J dropped 3 bases, with 18 bases sitting between them. CDR3 region: CASSFGGSSGYEQYF. As DNA, the CDR3 is TGTGCCAGCAGCTTCGGTGGGAGTAGCGGCTACGAGCAGTACTTC.

V is TRBV28 and J is TRBJ1-4; D call uncertain. With 3 bases removed from V and 7 bases from J, the gap between germline ends came to 18 bases. Per the germline V gene, CDR1 is MDHEN and CDR2 is SYDVKM. The CDR3 is 16 amino acids. Here the CDR3 DNA reads TGTGCCAGCAGTTTGTATCGAGGCCCTGGTGGTGAAAAACTGTTTTTT. This translates into CASSLYRGPGGEKLFF.

With regard to this clonotype: A read error may be the cause here, since a much bigger clone is one base away. The J gene is TRBJ1-2, the V gene TRBV19; 7 nucleotides line up with TRBD1. Losses at the gene ends were 10 bases for V and 2 bases for J; bases not matched to a gene: 10. The CDR3 consists of 14 residues. Germline V gene data show CDR1 as LNHDA and CDR2 as SQIVND (reference sequence). CDR3 in DNA: TGTGCCATTCACCGGACGGGACAGAACTATGGCTACACCTTC. This codes for CAIHRTGQNYGYTF.

Comment on this clonotype: A clone one base away is much larger, so this may be a read error. The conserved phenylalanine or tryptophan is not found at the CDR3 terminus, so this likely reflects a read error. The rearrangement links TRBV6-5 to TRBJ1-1, with D maybe TRBD1 (5 bases). Germline V gives CDR1 MNHEY, CDR2 SVGAGI. The CDR3 totals 13 residues. The ends were cut back, 0 bases at V and 4 bases at J, with 6 bases in the middle. CDR3 nucleotide sequence: TGTGCCAGCAGTTACTCTAGGGGCACTGAAGCTTTCTCT. Protein sequence: CASSYSRGTEAFS.

The sample holds many counts of this clonotype. The V and J genes are TRBV7-2 and TRBJ1-2; 12 positions agree with TRBD1. CDR1 and CDR2 from the germline V gene are SGHTA and FQGNSA. There are 15 residues in the CDR3. V lost 5 bases and J lost 4; bases outside the gene matches: 5. The CDR3 DNA follows: TGTGCCAGCAGCCGGGGGACAGGGGGCCCCTATGGCTACACCTTC. This gives the protein CASSRGTGGPYGYTF.

The chain is built from TRBV7-9 and TRBJ1-5; the D is unclear. Trimming left V 4 bases short and J 2 bases short, with 9 bases between. Germline values: CDR1 SEHNR, CDR2 FQNEAQ (reference sequence). CDR3 length equals 14 residues. DNA of the CDR3: TGTGCCAGCAGCTGGCCCGGCGGCAATCAGCCCCAGCATTTT. It translates to CASSWPGGNQPQHF.

Only a few counts were recorded for this clonotype. This sequence joins TRBV29-1 and TRBJ2-7; tentative D call: TRBD1 (6 bases). Germline CDR1 reads SQVTM; CDR2 reads ANQGSEA. This CDR3 is 13 amino acids long. V was pared by 7 bases and J by 4 bases, with 17 bases between. The CDR3 coding sequence is TGCAGCGCCCGAGTCAGGGACATTTACGAGCAGTACTTC. Residues: CSARVRDIYEQYF.

This chain joins TRBV12-3 or TRBV12-4 and TRBJ1-1, with 12 bases identical to TRBD1. The CDR3 consists of 16 residues. V dropped 5 bases and J dropped 3; count of bases not matched to a gene: 7. The CDR3 here is CASSPRDRGRDTEAFF. The CDR3 nucleotides are TGTGCCAGCAGTCCCCGGGACAGGGGGCGGGACACTGAAGCTTTCTTT.

This chain links TRBV19 with TRBJ2-5, with D perhaps TRBD2 (5 bases). Trimming took off 3 bases at V and 2 bases at J, with 13 bases between the two ends. Germline CDR1 LNHDA, CDR2 SQIVND (reference sequence). This CDR3 is 15 amino acids long. This chain's CDR3 is CASSISRLQQETQYF. CDR3 nucleotide sequence: TGTGCCAGTAGTATTTCGCGACTACAACAAGAGACCCAGTACTTC.

V gene TRBV6-5 combines with J gene TRBJ1-1; a weak D match, TRBD1 (5 bases). Looked up from germline, CDR1 is MNHEY and CDR2 is SVGAGI. This CDR3 contains 14 residues. V was cut by 2 bases and J by 9 bases, with 16 bases left in between. The CDR3 DNA reads TGTGCCAGCAGTTACAAGGGGTCCGCCGGAAAAGCTTTCTTT. Its translation is CASSYKGSAGKAFF.

The chain links TRBV7-9 to TRBJ1-1; D is undetermined. V lost 3 bases and J lost 8, with 13 bases in between. CDR1 SEHNR and CDR2 FQNEAQ come from the germline V gene (reference sequence). The CDR3 loop spans 13 amino acids. Here the CDR3 DNA reads TGTGCCAGCAGCTTGTGGCCCTCAAGGGAAGCTTTCTTT. Its translation is CASSLWPSREAFF.

This chain links TRBV20-1 with TRBJ2-7, with 8 bases aligning to TRBD1. The CDR3 is 14 residues long. With V trimmed by 5 bases and J by 0 bases, 6 bases remained unmatched. The germline V gene has CDR1 DFQATT and CDR2 SNEGSKA (reference sequence). The DNA for the CDR3 is TGCAGTGCTCCTAACAGGGGGAGCTCCTACGAGCAGTACTTC. It specifies CSAPNRGSSYEQYF.

This clonotype was seen repeatedly, ten times or more. This sequence joins TRBV7-8 and TRBJ2-7, with D possibly TRBD2 on 6 matching bases. CDR1 is SGHVS and CDR2 is FQNEAQ in the germline V gene. The length of the CDR3 is 10 residues. V lost 8 bases and J 4 bases, leaving 6 bases between the germline ends. CDR3 protein: CASAGYEQYF. Here the CDR3 DNA reads TGTGCCAGCGCGGGATACGAGCAGTACTTC.

This chain uses TRBV27 with TRBJ1-1, with 8 bases lining up with TRBD1. The V and J ends lost 7 bases and 5 bases, in that order; junction bases with no gene match: 9. CDR3 length: 14 amino acids. Germline-derived CDR1 and CDR2 are MNHEY and SMNVEV (reference sequence). The CDR3 nucleotides are TGTGCCAGCAAGAGCACAGGGGGAGGAACTGAAGCTTTCTTT. Protein product: CASKSTGGGTEAFF.

This chain links TRBV27 with TRBJ2-7; D may match TRBD1 or TRBD2 (5 bases each). Germline V gene lookup returns CDR1 MNHEY and CDR2 SMNVEV (reference sequence). The V and J ends lost 2 bases and 4 bases respectively, with 12 bases between them. The CDR3 is 14 residues long. The chain's CDR3 is CASSLTGPGYEQYF. In DNA, the CDR3 is TGTGCCAGCAGTTTAACGGGACCGGGTTACGAGCAGTACTTC.

The chain employs TRBV4-2 and TRBJ1-1; D unresolved. Per the germline V gene, CDR1 is LGHNA and CDR2 is YNFKEQ. This CDR3 has 13 residues. Trimming pared 11 bases from V and 3 bases from J, leaving 16 bases between. Here the CDR3 reads CACSLGKHTEAFF. Here the CDR3 DNA reads TGTGCCTGCTCTCTGGGTAAGCACACTGAAGCTTTCTTT.

A few counts support this clonotype. The chain is built from TRBV7-3 and TRBJ2-1; D tentatively reads TRBD1 or TRBD2 (5 bases each). CDR1 is SGHTA, CDR2 FQGTGA, per germline. The CDR3 has 12 amino acids. V was trimmed by 5 bases and J by 11 bases, leaving 13 bases between them. The CDR3, as DNA: TGTGCCAGCAGCCAAGGGACCGCCAAGCAGTTCTTC. Residues: CASSQGTAKQFF.

Points on this clonotype: Here the CDR3 omits its conserved ending phenylalanine or tryptophan, so a read error is the likely source. The chain is built from TRBV11-3 and TRBJ2-2, with 14 positions matching TRBD2. The CDR3 consists of 16 residues. CDR1 is SGHNT, CDR2 YENEEA, per germline. The CDR3 nucleotides read TGTGCCAGCAGCTTGGGACTAGCGGGAGACACCGGTGAGCTGTTTTGT. Translation: CASSLGLAGDTGELFC.

The table lists this clonotype with many counts. V is TRBV7-2 and J is TRBJ2-7; 11 nucleotides agree with TRBD2. The trim removed 1 base at V and 7 bases at J, leaving 3 bases unmatched. Germline CDR1 is SGHTA and CDR2 is FQGNSA. The length of the CDR3 is 14 residues. CDR3 sequence reads: CASSLVRTSGEQYF. For the CDR3, the DNA is TGTGCCAGCAGCTTAGTACGGACTAGCGGGGAGCAGTACTTC.

The J gene is TRBJ1-1, the V gene TRBV20-1; 8 nucleotides agree with TRBD1. CDR1 DFQATT and CDR2 SNEGSKA come from the germline V gene (reference sequence). The CDR3 sequence is 15 residues long. V lost 5 bases and J lost 4; bases outside the gene matches: 12. In DNA, the CDR3 is TGCAGTGCTTCCCTGGGACAGGCTTCGGGCACTGAAGCTTTCTTT. Its protein product is CSASLGQASGTEAFF.

This clonotype was recorded a few times. The genes are TRBV28 and TRBJ1-6; TRBD1 might be the D (5 bases). The length of the CDR3 is 14 residues. Germline V gives CDR1 MDHEN, CDR2 SYDVKM. V lost 5 bases and J 10 bases, leaving 15 bases between the germline ends. The DNA of the CDR3 is TGTGCCAGCAGTAAGGCAGGGCTCCGATCACCCCTCCACTTT. It encodes CASSKAGLRSPLHF. Full variable domain (missing parts from reference TRBV28 and TRBJ1-6): DVKVTQSSRYLVKRTGEKVFLECVQDMDHENMFWYRQDPGLGLRLIYFSYDVKMKEKGDIPEGYSVSREKKERFSLILESASTNQTSMYLCASSKAGLRSPLHFGNGTRLTVT.

This clonotype showed up many times. This sequence joins TRBV7-6 and TRBJ2-5, with a tentative D call TRBD2 (5 bases). The V end was cut by 5 bases, the J end by 2 bases, with 12 bases between. Germline lookup yields CDR1 SGHVS and CDR2 FNYEAQ. This CDR3 contains 14 residues. The CDR3 spells CASSRGYGQETQYF. DNA of the CDR3: TGTGCCAGCAGCCGAGGGTACGGACAAGAGACCCAGTACTTC.

The chain couples TRBV12-3 or TRBV12-4 to TRBJ1-2; possible D gene TRBD1, 6 bases. The ends were cut back, 6 bases at V and 8 bases at J, with 19 bases in the middle. The CDR3 has 14 residues. The CDR3 region is CASRKGDTPSGYTF. The CDR3 coding sequence is TGTGCCAGCAGGAAAGGGGACACCCCTTCAGGCTACACCTTC.

This clonotype appeared a few times. V usage is TRBV7-3 and J usage is TRBJ1-5; D is possibly TRBD1 (5 bases). V lost 5 bases, J lost 7 bases, and 15 bases lay in between. The CDR3 spans 14 residues. Germline V gene sequence: CDR1 SGHTA, CDR2 FQGTGA. CDR3 DNA: TGTGCCAGCAGCCCTCAGGGTGACCGGCAGCCCCAGCATTTT. Translation gives CASSPQGDRQPQHF.

The chain couples TRBV28 to TRBJ2-4; D might be TRBD2 (6 bases). Germline V gene sequence: CDR1 MDHEN, CDR2 SYDVKM. This CDR3 contains 12 residues. V was pared by 2 bases and J by 9 bases, with 8 bases between. CDR3 coding DNA: TGTGCCAGCAGTTTACTGGGAGGCATTCAGTACTTC. It encodes CASSLLGGIQYF.

The V gene is TRBV5-1, the J gene TRBJ2-1, with D perhaps TRBD2 (5 bases). The CDR3 extends over 14 amino acids. Deletions cut 4 bases from V and 7 bases from J, with 15 bases between. Germline lookup yields CDR1 SGHRS and CDR2 YFSETQ. In DNA form, the CDR3 reads TGCGCCAGCAGCCCTAATCTCGACTATAATGAGCAGTTCTTC. It codes for CASSPNLDYNEQFF.